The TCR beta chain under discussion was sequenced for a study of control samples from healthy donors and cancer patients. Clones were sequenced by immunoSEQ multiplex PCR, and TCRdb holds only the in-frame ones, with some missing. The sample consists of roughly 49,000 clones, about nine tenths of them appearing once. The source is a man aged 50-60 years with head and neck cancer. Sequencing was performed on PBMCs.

The CDR3 DNA is TGTGCCTGGATCAGGGGTAATTCACCCCTCCACTTT. Its protein product is CAWIRGNSPLHF. The rearrangement uses TRBV30 and TRBJ1-6, with a possible D match to TRBD1 (6 bases). V was pared by 4 bases and J by 6 bases, with 7 bases between. The CDR3 is 12 amino acids. The germline CDR1 and CDR2 sequences are GTSNPN and SVGIG (reference sequence).